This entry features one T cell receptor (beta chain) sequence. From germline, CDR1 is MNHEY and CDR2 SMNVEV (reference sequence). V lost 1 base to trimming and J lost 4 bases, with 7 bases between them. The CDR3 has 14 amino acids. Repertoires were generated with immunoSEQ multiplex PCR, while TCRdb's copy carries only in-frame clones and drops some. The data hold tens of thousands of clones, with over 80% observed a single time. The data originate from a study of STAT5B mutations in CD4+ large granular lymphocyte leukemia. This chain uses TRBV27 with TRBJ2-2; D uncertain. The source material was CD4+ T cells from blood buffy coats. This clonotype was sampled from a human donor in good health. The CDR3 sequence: CASSLYLRTGELFF. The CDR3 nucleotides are TGTGCCAGCAGTTTATATCTTCGCACCGGGGAGCTGTTTTTT.